Presented here are 32 T cell receptor beta chains from one specimen sequenced in a study of beta chain features in type 1 diabetes. What was sequenced were expressed TCRB transcripts, since all of the isolated RNA had been reverse transcribed. The repertoire was sequenced with immunoSEQ multiplex PCR; TCRdb's copy has only in-frame clones and lacks some. The sample contains about 23,000 clones, roughly 66% of which appear only once. The antigens for these receptors are not known. Findings and caveats of the study: When Type 1 diabetes patients were examined, their TCRB CDR3s proved moderately but significantly shorter in all four CD4+ subsets.

Sequencing was done on a sample of Tregs from blood. Source of these receptors: a man younger than 35 with type 1 diabetes.

V and J are TRBV5-1 and TRBJ2-2; 7 bases fit TRBD2. The CDR3 is 14 residues long. Germline CDR1 is SGHRS and CDR2 is YFSETQ. V dropped 5 bases and J dropped 4; count of bases not matched to a gene: 5. The CDR3 DNA is TGCGCCAGCAGTCCAGCGGGATCCACCGGGGAGCTGTTTTTT. Protein sequence: CASSPAGSTGELFF.

The chain uses TRBV7-2 and TRBJ2-5, with TRBD2 as a possible D gene (6 bases). Trimming shortened V by 5 bases and J by 1 base, and 11 bases separated the two germline ends. Per the germline V gene, CDR1 is SGHTA and CDR2 is FQGNSA. CDR3 length: 14 residues. The CDR3 DNA is TGTGCCAGCAGCCCACCGGGACTCCAAGAGACCCAGTACTTC. Translation gives CASSPPGLQETQYF.

The chain carries TRBV7-9 and TRBJ1-5; 8 nucleotides line up with TRBD1. The junction had 8 bases not matched to a gene; V was cut back by 4 bases and J by 9 bases. The CDR3 runs to 14 residues. The germline V gene encodes CDR1 SEHNR and CDR2 FQNEAQ (reference sequence). CDR3 sequence (DNA): TGTGCCAGCAGCTCAACAGGGGGTGCCTCGCCCCAGCATTTT. It specifies CASSSTGGASPQHF.

In its sample, this clone was seen a few times. The rearrangement joins TRBV7-2 to TRBJ2-7; 11 bases are a match to TRBD1. Germline CDR1 reads SGHTA; CDR2 reads FQGNSA. CDR3 size: 15 residues. J gave up 6 bases and V 5 bases, and 9 bases lay outside the gene matches. CDR3: CASSPRTGGYVEQYF. CDR3 nucleotide sequence: TGTGCCAGCAGCCCGAGGACAGGGGGCTATGTCGAGCAGTACTTC.

This chain uses TRBV30 with TRBJ2-2, with 8 bases that match TRBD1. The CDR3 has 16 amino acids. CDR1 is GTSNPN, CDR2 SVGIG, per germline (reference sequence). Trimming took 4 bases from V and 7 from J; bases not matched to a gene: 14. Here the CDR3 DNA reads TGTGCCTGGAAGGCGGGGACAGGAATCATGTACGGGGAGCTGTTTTTT. This encodes CAWKAGTGIMYGELFF.

This chain uses TRBV6-5 with TRBJ1-4, with D uncertain. The V end was cut by 2 bases, the J end by 5 bases, with 12 bases between. This CDR3 has 15 amino acids. Germline CDR1 and CDR2: MNHEY and SVGAGI. The CDR3 bases are TGTGCCAGCAGTTACGGCAGCGCAGTCAATGAAAAACTGTTTTTT. It is translated as CASSYGSAVNEKLFF.

CDR3 sequence reads: CASSRGQGFSKNIQYF. In DNA, the CDR3 is TGTGCCAGCTCACGCGGACAGGGGTTCTCCAAAAACATTCAGTACTTC. J is TRBJ2-4 and V is TRBV18, with TRBD1 matching over 9 bases. The CDR3 sequence is 16 residues long. The V gene's germline CDR1 is KGHSH and CDR2 LQKENI. Trimming removed 4 bases from V and 2 bases from J; junction bases left unmatched: 6.

In this sample, this clone turned up a few times. V gene TRBV7-2 combines with J gene TRBJ1-2, with TRBD1 matching over 7 bases. CDR3 size: 15 residues. J gave up 3 bases and V 3 bases, and 7 bases lay outside the gene matches. Germline V gene sequence: CDR1 SGHTA, CDR2 FQGNSA. The CDR3 loop reads CASSFGRGHYYGYTF. The CDR3 coding sequence is TGTGCCAGCAGCTTCGGGAGGGGGCACTACTATGGCTACACCTTC.

J is TRBJ1-3 and V is TRBV2; TRBD1 might be the D (5 bases). CDR1 is SNHLY, CDR2 FYNNEI, per germline. V dropped 11 bases and J dropped 2 bases, with 13 bases sitting between them. The CDR3 extends over 13 amino acids. The CDR3 sequence is CASASGTGNTIYF. CDR3 coding DNA: TGTGCCTCTGCATCAGGGACTGGAAACACCATATATTTT.

V usage is TRBV5-1 and J usage is TRBJ1-2, with D maybe TRBD1 (5 bases). The V end lost 3 bases, the J end lost 7 bases, and 16 bases lay between the germline ends. Germline assignment: CDR1 SGHRS and CDR2 YFSETQ. The CDR3 contains 14 residues. The CDR3 nucleotides are TGCGCCAGCAGCTCCGGGGGTGGACAAGGTGGCTACACCTTC. This sequence encodes CASSSGGGQGGYTF.

The rearrangement links TRBV13 to TRBJ2-3; D remains ambiguous. Per germline, CDR1 PRHDT and CDR2 FYEKMQ (reference sequence). CDR3 length: 12 residues. V gave up 2 bases and J gave up 5 bases, with 5 bases separating them. The CDR3 sequence is CASSLSGDTQYF. CDR3 sequence (DNA): TGTGCCAGCAGCTTATCGGGAGATACGCAGTATTTT.

The genes are TRBV10-3 and TRBJ1-2; TRBD1 is a possible D gene (6 bases). Trimming removed 6 bases at V and 1 base at J, with 15 bases between. The CDR3 sequence is 15 residues long. Germline V gene lookup returns CDR1 ENHRY and CDR2 SYGVKD. In DNA, the CDR3 is TGTGCCATCAGCGACAACAGGGCGCTTAACTATGGCTACACCTTC. Translated: CAISDNRALNYGYTF.

The chain is built from TRBV7-6 and TRBJ2-1, with 14 nucleotides matching TRBD2. With V trimmed by 4 bases and J by 7 bases, 15 bases remained unmatched. The CDR3 extends over 19 amino acids. Germline V gene data show CDR1 as SGHVS and CDR2 as FNYEAQ. The CDR3 loop is CASSSSIFPGTSGGNEQFF. The CDR3 DNA sequence: TGTGCCAGCAGCTCCTCAATTTTCCCCGGGACTAGCGGGGGAAATGAGCAGTTCTTC. Full variable domain (missing parts from reference TRBV7-6 and TRBJ2-1): GAGVSQSPRYKVTKRGQDVALRCDPISGHVSLYWYRQALGQGPEFLTYFNYEAQQDKSGLPNDRFSAERPEGSISTLTIQRTEQRDSAMYRCASSSSIFPGTSGGNEQFFGPGTRLTVL.

V and J are TRBV7-9 and TRBJ1-1; TRBD1 matches 7 bases. V was pared by 8 bases and J by 4 bases, with 7 bases of the junction left unmatched. The CDR3 has 13 amino acids. Looked up from germline, CDR1 is SEHNR and CDR2 is FQNEAQ (reference sequence). CDR3 DNA sequence: TGTGCCAGCGTGAGGGGGCTAGGCACTGAAGCTTTCTTT. It encodes CASVRGLGTEAFF.

This clone is judged medium-sized. The chain employs TRBV5-1 and TRBJ1-5; 9 nucleotides agree with TRBD1. Germline V gene data show CDR1 as SGHRS and CDR2 as YFSETQ. This CDR3 has 16 amino acids. J gave up 6 bases and V 4 bases, and 11 bases lay outside the gene matches. The CDR3 region has the DNA TGCGCCAGCAGCCTCACGGGACAGGGATTCGGTCAGCCCCAGCATTTT. Its translation is CASSLTGQGFGQPQHF.

V usage is TRBV11-2 and J usage is TRBJ2-7; 11 bases are shared with TRBD2. The CDR3 is 15 amino acids. With 3 bases clipped from V and 5 bases from J, the junction kept 6 bases outside the gene matches. The germline CDR1 and CDR2 sequences are SGHAT and FQNNGV. The CDR3: CASSLGTSGSHEQYF. The CDR3 DNA is TGTGCCAGCAGCTTGGGAACTAGCGGGAGTCACGAGCAGTACTTC.

In this sample, this clone turned up a few times. The chain's CDR3 is CAWSLLSGFDNEQFF. CDR3 in DNA: TGTGCCTGGAGTCTTCTTAGCGGCTTCGACAATGAGCAGTTCTTC. The rearrangement joins TRBV30 to TRBJ2-1; D is perhaps TRBD2 (6 bases). The germline V gene has CDR1 GTSNPN and CDR2 SVGIG (reference sequence). V lost 2 bases, J lost 5 bases, and 16 bases lay in between. The CDR3 is 15 residues long.

This chain's CDR3 is CASSLETGGMSSPLHF. The CDR3 region has the DNA TGTGCCAGCAGCTTGGAAACAGGGGGCATGAGCTCACCCCTCCACTTT. The chain carries TRBV5-5 and TRBJ1-6; 9 bases agree with TRBD1. The CDR3 length is 16 residues. The trim removed 0 bases at V and 10 bases at J, leaving 8 bases unmatched. Germline V gene lookup returns CDR1 SGHKS and CDR2 YYEKEE (reference sequence).

The chain couples TRBV10-3 to TRBJ2-2; 8 bases agree with TRBD1. V lost 9 bases, J lost 6 bases, and 12 bases stayed unmatched. This CDR3 spans 15 amino acids. The germline gives CDR1 ENHRY, CDR2 SYGVKD. CDR3 sequence reads: CAIGTGQEFSGELFF. The CDR3, as DNA: TGTGCCATTGGGACGGGACAGGAGTTTTCCGGGGAGCTGTTTTTT.

Only a few counts were recorded for this clone. The chain joins TRBV5-1 to TRBJ2-7; 14 nucleotides align to TRBD2. This CDR3 comprises 16 residues. Germline loops: CDR1 SGHRS, CDR2 YFSETQ. After removal of 2 bases from V and 1 base from J, the junction contained 2 bases not matched to a gene. The CDR3 is CASSFRTSGRSYEQYF. In DNA form, the CDR3 reads TGCGCCAGCAGCTTCCGGACTAGCGGGAGGTCCTACGAGCAGTACTTC.

The J gene is TRBJ1-1, the V gene TRBV2; D not certain. CDR3 size: 11 residues. The ends were cut back, 6 bases at V and 6 bases at J, with 8 bases in the middle. CDR1 is SNHLY and CDR2 is FYNNEI in the germline V gene. The CDR3 DNA reads as TGTGCCAGCAGCCAAGCGGCTGAAGCTTTCTTT. Translation: CASSQAAEAFF.

This chain links TRBV2 with TRBJ2-3; D gene ambiguous. The CDR3 covers 11 residues. The V gene lost 1 base and the J gene lost 7 bases, with 3 bases spanning the gap. The germline V gene has CDR1 SNHLY and CDR2 FYNNEI. The CDR3 DNA is TGTGCCAGCAGTGAAGTAAATACGCAGTATTTT. Translating it yields CASSEVNTQYF.

This clone came up a few times. The CDR3 sequence: CASSPPSAGAYEQYF. The CDR3 nucleotides are TGTGCCAGCTCACCACCGTCAGCGGGGGCATACGAGCAGTACTTC. The chain recombines TRBV18 with TRBJ2-7; 8 bases align to TRBD2. V trimming: 0 bases; J trimming: 4 bases; junction bases outside the gene matches: 5. CDR3 length: 15 amino acids. Per the germline V gene, CDR1 is KGHSH and CDR2 is LQKENI.

The chain is built from TRBV18 and TRBJ1-4, with a possible D match to TRBD1 (5 bases). V shed 2 bases and J shed 0 bases, with 10 bases lying between them. Germline assignment: CDR1 KGHSH and CDR2 LQKENI. The CDR3 is 16 residues long. The CDR3 spells CASSPSRVTTNEKLFF. DNA of the CDR3: TGTGCCAGCTCACCAAGCAGGGTTACAACTAATGAAAAACTGTTTTTT.

This CDR3 reads CAWSDRVSFVQPQHF. CDR3 coding DNA: TGTGCCTGGAGTGACAGGGTTTCGTTCGTTCAGCCCCAGCATTTT. V usage is TRBV30 and J usage is TRBJ1-5; TRBD1 is a possible D gene (6 bases). This CDR3 contains 15 residues. Germline lookup yields CDR1 GTSNPN and CDR2 SVGIG (reference sequence). With 1 base removed from V and 6 bases from J, the gap between germline ends came to 16 bases.

CDR3 sequence: CASSFRDRGLWGYTF. The CDR3 DNA reads TGTGCCAGCAGTTTCCGGGACAGGGGGCTATGGGGCTACACCTTC. The V gene is TRBV27, the J gene TRBJ1-2, with 12 bases aligning to TRBD1. With V trimmed by 3 bases and J by 8 bases, 7 bases remained unmatched. Germline V gene sequence: CDR1 MNHEY, CDR2 SMNVEV (reference sequence). This CDR3 is built from 15 residues.

This clone was detected only once. The chain uses TRBV23-1 and TRBJ2-4; D gene uncertain. TRBV23-1 is marked as an open reading frame, function uncertain. This CDR3 is 12 amino acids long. Between the trimmed V and J ends, which lost 8 bases and 3 bases, there was a span of 8 bases. CDR3 residues: CASCNGKNIQYF. CDR3 in DNA: TGCGCCAGCTGCAACGGCAAAAACATTCAGTACTTC.

V is TRBV19 and J is TRBJ1-1; 7 bases are shared with TRBD1. Germline lookup yields CDR1 LNHDA and CDR2 SQIVND (reference sequence). The CDR3 covers 15 residues. Trimming cost V 7 bases and J 1 base; bases outside gene matches: 9. This CDR3 is CASTTIGTANTEAFF. CDR3 DNA: TGTGCCAGTACCACGATTGGGACAGCGAACACTGAAGCTTTCTTT.

The gene calls are TRBV30 and TRBJ2-1, with 7 nucleotides matching TRBD2. Germline CDR1 GTSNPN, CDR2 SVGIG (reference sequence). V was clipped by 4 bases and J by 1 base; unmatched bases: 10. CDR3 length: 16 residues. CDR3: CAWTGGWGGSYNEQFF. Written as DNA, the CDR3 is TGTGCCTGGACCGGGGGGTGGGGCGGATCCTACAATGAGCAGTTCTTC.

The V call is TRBV9, the J call TRBJ1-6, with 7 bases matching TRBD1. The CDR3 contains 14 residues. Germline CDR1 is SGDLS and CDR2 is YYNGEE. V lost 5 bases, J lost 7 bases, and 6 bases stayed unmatched. CDR3 in amino acids: CASRGGTENSPLHF. CDR3 sequence (DNA): TGTGCCAGCAGAGGAGGGACAGAGAATTCACCCCTCCACTTT.

The V and J genes are TRBV29-1 and TRBJ2-7; 11 bases are shared with TRBD2. The CDR3 length is 14 residues. Germline CDR1 reads SQVTM; CDR2 reads ANQGSEA. V lost 6 bases to trimming and J lost 3 bases; unmatched junction nucleotides: 7. In DNA form, the CDR3 reads TGCAGCGTCAAAGAAGGGACTAGCGGCTACGAGCAGTACTTC. Translated: CSVKEGTSGYEQYF.

CDR3 loop: CASSSTATDTQYF. Here the CDR3 DNA reads TGTGCCAGCAGTTCGACAGCCACAGATACGCAGTATTTT. The chain employs TRBV6-6 and TRBJ2-3, with D possibly TRBD1 on 5 matching bases. Trimming took 4 bases from V and 2 from J, leaving 7 bases between them. The CDR3 is 13 amino acids. Germline assignment: CDR1 MNHNY and CDR2 SVGAGI (reference sequence).